The rows below give T cell receptor beta chains drawn from one sample of a study of blood T cell repertoires in COVID-19. Some clones are missing from TCRdb's copy, which holds only in-frame ones; the method was immunoSEQ multiplex PCR. This repertoire shows 150,000 to 200,000 clones, nearly 80% found once; its top ten account for 13% to 15%. Sample: PBMCs or T cells enriched from blood (not recorded which). The receptors shown here come from a man aged 55 to 70 who had been exposed to COVID-19. The CDR3 runs from the conserved cysteine through the conserved F or W. The order of the fields is V gene, J gene, clone size, D gene, CDR3 protein, CDR3 DNA. D genes are given only for firm matches. Expanded clones get a size class; other rows say once, few or many, or leave the size out.

TRBV7-2,TRBJ2-5,NA,TRBD1,CASSLARQGAETQYF,TGTGCCAGCAGCTTAGCCCGACAGGGCGCAGAGACCCAGTACTTC
TRBV6-1,TRBJ1-1,NA,NA,CASSEGRVTEAFF,TGTGCCAGCAGTGAGGGCAGGGTCACTGAAGCTTTCTTT
TRBV19,TRBJ2-3,few,TRBD2,CASSPVVSGRTDTQYF,TGTGCCAGTAGTCCCGTCGTTAGCGGGAGAACAGATACGCAGTATTTT
TRBV7-9,TRBJ2-1,NA,TRBD2,CASSLTSGRAWNEQFF,TGTGCCAGCAGCCTTACTAGCGGGAGGGCGTGGAATGAGCAGTTCTTC
TRBV28,TRBJ2-7,few,NA,CASSSGDYPDSLSYEQYF,TGTGCCAGCAGTTCAGGGGATTACCCGGACAGCCTCTCCTACGAGCAGTACTTC
TRBV12-3/TRBV12-4,TRBJ1-5,few,NA,CASQGLRGQPQHF,TGTGCCAGCCAGGGACTCCGGGGCCAGCCCCAGCATTTT
TRBV3-1/TRBV3-2,TRBJ2-7,NA,TRBD2,CASSQKAGGPYEQYF,TGTGCCAGCAGCCAAAAAGCGGGAGGGCCCTACGAGCAGTACTTC
TRBV24-1,TRBJ2-1,NA,TRBD2,CATSVTGGRADEQFF,TGTGCCACCAGTGTTACCGGCGGGAGGGCCGATGAGCAGTTCTTC
TRBV10-1,TRBJ1-5,NA,NA,CARIRGREGQPQHF,TGCGCCAGGATCAGAGGGAGGGAGGGACAGCCCCAGCATTTT
TRBV28,TRBJ1-1,NA,TRBD1,CASRPSGGLTEAFF,TGTGCCAGCAGACCCTCAGGGGGCCTGACTGAAGCTTTCTTT
TRBV9,TRBJ1-2,once,NA,CASSVADSNYGYTF,TGTGCCAGCAGCGTAGCTGACAGTAACTATGGCTACACCTTC
TRBV2,TRBJ2-5,NA,NA,CATKTGTVQETQYF,TGTGCCACGAAGACAGGCACAGTTCAAGAGACCCAGTACTTC
TRBV7-3,TRBJ2-2,once,TRBD1,CASSFTGQGTGELFF,TGTGCCAGCAGCTTCACGGGACAGGGTACCGGGGAGCTGTTTTTT
TRBV10-3,TRBJ2-2,NA,NA,CAIGAGTHTGELFF,TGTGCCATCGGGGCCGGGACACACACCGGGGAGCTGTTTTTT
TRBV5-4,TRBJ1-4,NA,NA,CASSRQATNEKLFF,TGTGCCAGCAGCCGACAGGCAACTAATGAAAAACTGTTTTTT
TRBV30,TRBJ2-7,few,NA,CAWNKSTREQYF,TGTGCCTGGAATAAGTCCACTCGGGAGCAGTACTTC
TRBV19,TRBJ1-5,NA,TRBD1,CASSWTGRILDSNQPQHF,TGTGCCAGTAGTTGGACAGGGCGAATATTGGATAGCAATCAGCCCCAGCATTTT
TRBV7-2,TRBJ2-1,NA,TRBD2,CASSLSRGRANNEQFF,TGTGCCAGCAGCTTATCTCGCGGGAGGGCCAACAATGAGCAGTTCTTC
TRBV12-3/TRBV12-4,TRBJ2-7,NA,TRBD2,CASSMRLAHEQYF,TGTGCCAGCAGTATGAGACTAGCCCACGAGCAGTACTTC
TRBV5-1,TRBJ2-7,NA,NA,CASSLDGSSYEQYF,TGCGCCAGCAGCTTGGACGGGAGCTCCTACGAGCAGTACTTC
TRBV18,TRBJ2-7,once,NA,CASSPPLAVSSYEQYF,TGTGCCAGCTCACCACCGTTAGCGGTTAGCTCCTACGAGCAGTACTTC